This T cell receptor beta chain is from a study of CD4+ T cells in melanoma. Per the germline V gene, CDR1 is SGHDT and CDR2 is YYEEEE. V lost 6 bases to trimming and J lost 0 bases; unmatched junction nucleotides: 8. The CDR3 spans 17 residues. The data were produced by immunoSEQ multiplex PCR, yet TCRdb's version contains in-frame clones alone and is incomplete. The sample contains some 110,000 clones, over 80% of which appear only once. The material sequenced was peripheral blood. The source is a human donor with melanoma. V gene TRBV5-6 combines with J gene TRBJ2-6, with 8 bases matching TRBD1. The CDR3 loop is CASTGQGGPSGANVLTF. The CDR3 DNA reads as TGTGCCAGCACCGGACAGGGCGGACCCTCTGGGGCCAACGTCCTGACTTTC.